This entry describes one T cell receptor (beta chain). Its specificity is not known. These data are taken from a study of somatic mutations in cytotoxic T cells in rheumatoid arthritis. Whole-study context: Patient blood was drawn as 30 ml EDTA; the draw came right after diagnosis and before any treatment. Study findings and constraints: Nobody adjusted the slight TRBV07 underrepresentation in rheumatoid arthritis patients for multiple comparisons.

Generated by immunoSEQ multiplex PCR, the TCRdb table keeps only in-frame clones and is missing some. The sample includes some 23,000 clones, roughly 80% seen only once; the top ten take roughly 3.8%. The CDR3 sequence is 13 residues long. The germline CDR1 and CDR2 sequences are MNHNS and SASEGT. V gave up 8 bases and J gave up 3 bases, with 14 bases separating them. The TCR comes from an adult with rheumatoid arthritis. This chain joins TRBV6-1 and TRBJ2-7; unclear D gene. Sequencing was performed on CD8+ T cells sorted from blood. CDR3 amino acids: CASSLSWSYEQYF. The CDR3 region has the DNA TGTGCCAGCTCCCTCAGCTGGAGCTACGAGCAGTACTTC.